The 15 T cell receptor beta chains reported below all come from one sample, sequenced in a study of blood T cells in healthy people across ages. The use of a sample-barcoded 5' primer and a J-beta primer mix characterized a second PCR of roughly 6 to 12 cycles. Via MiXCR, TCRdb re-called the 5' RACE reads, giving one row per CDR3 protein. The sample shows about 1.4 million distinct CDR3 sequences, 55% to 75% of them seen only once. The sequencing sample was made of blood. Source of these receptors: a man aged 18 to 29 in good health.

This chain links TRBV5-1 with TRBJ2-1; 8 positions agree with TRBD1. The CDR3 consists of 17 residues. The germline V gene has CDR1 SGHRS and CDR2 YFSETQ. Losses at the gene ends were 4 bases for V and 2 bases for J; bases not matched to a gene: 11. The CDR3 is CASSHGQGPRTYNEQFF. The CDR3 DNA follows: TGCGCCAGCAGCCATGGACAGGGTCCTAGAACCTACAATGAGCAGTTCTTC.

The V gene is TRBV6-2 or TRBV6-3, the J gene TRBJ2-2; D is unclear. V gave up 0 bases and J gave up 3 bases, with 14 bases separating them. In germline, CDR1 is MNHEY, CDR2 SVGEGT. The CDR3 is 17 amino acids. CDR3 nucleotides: TGTGCCAGCAGTTACTCGGTAATCGAAGGGTACACCGGGGAGCTGTTTTTT. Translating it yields CASSYSVIEGYTGELFF.

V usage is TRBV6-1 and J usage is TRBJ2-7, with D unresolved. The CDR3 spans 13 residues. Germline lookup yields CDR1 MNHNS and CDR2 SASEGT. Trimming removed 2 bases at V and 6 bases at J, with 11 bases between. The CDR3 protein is CASSEWRTGEQYF. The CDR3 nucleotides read TGTGCCAGCAGTGAATGGCGGACGGGCGAGCAGTACTTC.

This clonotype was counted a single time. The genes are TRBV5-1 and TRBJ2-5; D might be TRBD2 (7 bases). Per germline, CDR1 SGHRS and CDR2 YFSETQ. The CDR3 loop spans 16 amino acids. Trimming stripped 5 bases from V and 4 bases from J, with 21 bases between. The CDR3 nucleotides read TGCGCCAGCAGTCGGGGGGCGGGAGAAATTGCAGAGACCCAGTACTTC. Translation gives CASSRGAGEIAETQYF.

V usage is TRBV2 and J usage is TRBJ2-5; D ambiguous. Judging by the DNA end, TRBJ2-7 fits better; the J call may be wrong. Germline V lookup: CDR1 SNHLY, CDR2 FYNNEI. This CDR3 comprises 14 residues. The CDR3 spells CASSETRPSYEQYF. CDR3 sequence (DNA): TGTGCCAGCAGTGAGACCCGGCCCTCCTACGAGCAGTACTTC.

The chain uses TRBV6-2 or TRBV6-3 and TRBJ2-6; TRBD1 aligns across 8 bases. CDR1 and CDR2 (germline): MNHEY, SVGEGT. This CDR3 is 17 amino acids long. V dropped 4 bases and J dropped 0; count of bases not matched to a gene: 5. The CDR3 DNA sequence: TGTGCCAGCAGTTCGGACAGGGAGATCTCTGGGGCCAACGTCCTGACTTTC. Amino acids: CASSSDREISGANVLTF.

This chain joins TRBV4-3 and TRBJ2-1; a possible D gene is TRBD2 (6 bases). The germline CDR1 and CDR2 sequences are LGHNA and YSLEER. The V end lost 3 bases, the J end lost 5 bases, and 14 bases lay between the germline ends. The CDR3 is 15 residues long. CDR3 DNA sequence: TGCGCCAGCAGCCAGCCCCTGACGGGGGACAATGAGCAGTTCTTC. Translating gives CASSQPLTGDNEQFF.

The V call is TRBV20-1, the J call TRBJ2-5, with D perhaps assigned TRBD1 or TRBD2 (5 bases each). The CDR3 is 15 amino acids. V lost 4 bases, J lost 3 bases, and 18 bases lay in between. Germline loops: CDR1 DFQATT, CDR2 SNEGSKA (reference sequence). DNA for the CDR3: TGCAGTGCTACTTTAGGGGCGGGCGGAAAAGAGACCCAGTACTTC. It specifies CSATLGAGGKETQYF.

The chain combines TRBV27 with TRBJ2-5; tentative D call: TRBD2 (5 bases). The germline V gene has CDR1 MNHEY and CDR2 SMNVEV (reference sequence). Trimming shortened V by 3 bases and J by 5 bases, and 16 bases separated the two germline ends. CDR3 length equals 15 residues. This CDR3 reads CASSFVGEAWETQYF. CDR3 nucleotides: TGTGCCAGCAGTTTTGTCGGGGAAGCGTGGGAGACCCAGTACTTC.

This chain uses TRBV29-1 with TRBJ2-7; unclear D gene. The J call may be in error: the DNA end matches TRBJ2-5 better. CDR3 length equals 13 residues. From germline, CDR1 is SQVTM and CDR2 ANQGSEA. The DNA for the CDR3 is TGCAGCGTTGAAGGGGTCTATCAAGAGACCCAGTACTTC. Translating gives CSVEGVYQETQYF.

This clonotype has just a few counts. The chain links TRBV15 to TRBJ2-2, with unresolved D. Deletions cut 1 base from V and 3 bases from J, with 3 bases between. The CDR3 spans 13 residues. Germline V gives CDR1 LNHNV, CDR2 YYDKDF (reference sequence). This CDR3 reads CATSRGDTGELFF. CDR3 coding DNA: TGTGCCACCAGCAGAGGTGACACCGGGGAGCTGTTTTTT.

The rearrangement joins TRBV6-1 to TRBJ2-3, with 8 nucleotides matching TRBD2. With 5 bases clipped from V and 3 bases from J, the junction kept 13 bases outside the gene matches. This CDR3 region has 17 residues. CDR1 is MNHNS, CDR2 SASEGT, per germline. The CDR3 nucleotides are TGTGCCAGCAGTCGGACCGGGACTAGTGTGGGGACAGATACGCAGTATTTT. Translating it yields CASSRTGTSVGTDTQYF.

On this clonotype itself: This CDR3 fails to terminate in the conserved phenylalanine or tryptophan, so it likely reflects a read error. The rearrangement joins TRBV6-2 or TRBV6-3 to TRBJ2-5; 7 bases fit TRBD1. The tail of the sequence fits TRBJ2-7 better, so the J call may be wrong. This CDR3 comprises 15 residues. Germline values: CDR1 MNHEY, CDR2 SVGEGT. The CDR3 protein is CASSSTTGKGYEQYS. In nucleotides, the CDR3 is TGTGCCAGCAGTTCCACGACAGGGAAAGGGTACGAGCAGTACTCC.

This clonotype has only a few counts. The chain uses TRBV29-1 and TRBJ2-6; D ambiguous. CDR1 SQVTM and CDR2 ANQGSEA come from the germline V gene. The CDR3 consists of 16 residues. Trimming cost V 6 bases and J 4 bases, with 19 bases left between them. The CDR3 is CSVDMNNGFGANVLTF. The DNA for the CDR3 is TGCAGCGTCGATATGAATAACGGGTTCGGGGCCAACGTCCTGACTTTC.

The CDR3 protein is CSARGLVQREQYF. The CDR3 nucleotides read TGCAGTGCTAGGGGACTAGTCCAGAGGGAGCAGTACTTC. The genes are TRBV20-1 and TRBJ2-7, with 8 bases aligning to TRBD2. The CDR3 consists of 13 residues. Trimming cost V 3 bases and J 7 bases; bases outside gene matches: 8. Per the germline V gene, CDR1 is DFQATT and CDR2 is SNEGSKA (reference sequence).